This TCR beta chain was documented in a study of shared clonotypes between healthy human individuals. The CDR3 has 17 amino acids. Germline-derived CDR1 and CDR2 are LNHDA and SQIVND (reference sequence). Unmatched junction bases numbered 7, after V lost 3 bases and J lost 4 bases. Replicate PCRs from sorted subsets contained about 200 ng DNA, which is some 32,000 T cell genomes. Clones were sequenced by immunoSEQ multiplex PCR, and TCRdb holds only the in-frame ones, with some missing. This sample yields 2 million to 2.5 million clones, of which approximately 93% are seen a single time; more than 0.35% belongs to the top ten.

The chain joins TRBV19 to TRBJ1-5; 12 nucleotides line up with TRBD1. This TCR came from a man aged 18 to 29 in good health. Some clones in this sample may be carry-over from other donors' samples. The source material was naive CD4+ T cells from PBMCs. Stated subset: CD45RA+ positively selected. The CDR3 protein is CASSILPGQGANQPQHF. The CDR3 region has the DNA TGTGCCAGTAGTATCCTACCGGGACAGGGGGCGAATCAGCCCCAGCATTTT.